This T cell receptor beta chain was sequenced for a study of blood T cell repertoires in COVID-19. Overall study: The cDNA or gDNA used as material had been derived from T cells, B-cell-depleted T cells, or PBMCs.

Participant-given clinical history determined each cohort assignment. This clone was detected only a few times. In the source study's methods: By means of reference gene primer amplification, nucleated cell counts were estimated. Data came from immunoSEQ multiplex PCR; TCRdb stores just in-frame clones and leaves some out. V and J calls plus clone size are reproduced from that table; the DNA served to infer D and trimming. The table includes more than 200,000 clones, around 90% detected once. CDR1 is MGHRA, CDR2 YSYEKL, per germline. This CDR3 contains 16 residues. Deletions cut 4 bases from V and 4 bases from J, with 19 bases between.

The specimen sequenced was PBMCs or T cells enriched from blood (not recorded which). This receptor was identified in a young woman who had recovered from COVID-19. The V gene is TRBV4-1, the J gene TRBJ1-2; D perhaps matches TRBD1 (5 bases). The CDR3 sequence is CASSLRVGTGGYGYTF. For the CDR3, the DNA is TGCGCCAGCAGCCTAAGAGTAGGGACCGGGGGCTATGGCTACACCTTC.